This T cell receptor (beta chain) was identified during a study of blood T cell repertoires in COVID-19. In the source study's methods: Estimation of nucleated cell counts was performed using reference gene primer amplification. Some clones are missing from TCRdb's copy, which holds only in-frame ones; the method was immunoSEQ multiplex PCR. Clonal size and the V and J genes are those of that table, whereas D and trimming came from the DNA. The table has about 200,000 clones, just over 85% seen once; the top ten hold around 6.5%. The sample holds a few counts of this clone. In the same sample, other DNA sequences code for this CDR3. V was shortened by 0 bases and J by 2 bases, with 5 bases between the two germline ends. Germline CDR1 is GTSNPN and CDR2 is SVGIG (reference sequence). The CDR3 totals 13 residues.

The sequence derives from an elderly man with acute or convalescent COVID-19. The specimen was peripheral blood. This chain joins TRBV30 and TRBJ1-5, with a weak D call TRBD1 (5 bases). The CDR3 spells CAWSVQGNQPQHF. DNA for the CDR3: TGTGCCTGGAGTGTACAGGGCAATCAGCCCCAGCATTTT.